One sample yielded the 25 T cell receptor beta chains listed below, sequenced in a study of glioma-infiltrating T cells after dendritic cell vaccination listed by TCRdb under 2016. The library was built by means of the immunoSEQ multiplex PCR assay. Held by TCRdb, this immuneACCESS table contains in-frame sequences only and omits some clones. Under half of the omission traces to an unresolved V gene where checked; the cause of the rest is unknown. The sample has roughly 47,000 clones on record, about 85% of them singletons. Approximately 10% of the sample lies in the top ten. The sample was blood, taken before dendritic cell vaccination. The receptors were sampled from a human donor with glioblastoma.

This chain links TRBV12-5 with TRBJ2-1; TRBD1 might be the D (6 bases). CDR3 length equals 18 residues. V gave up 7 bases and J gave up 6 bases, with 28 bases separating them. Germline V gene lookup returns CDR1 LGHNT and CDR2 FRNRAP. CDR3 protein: CASVPNRDTMSRRNEQFF. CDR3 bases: TGTGCTAGTGTCCCGAACCGGGACACCATGTCGAGACGCAATGAGCAGTTCTTC.

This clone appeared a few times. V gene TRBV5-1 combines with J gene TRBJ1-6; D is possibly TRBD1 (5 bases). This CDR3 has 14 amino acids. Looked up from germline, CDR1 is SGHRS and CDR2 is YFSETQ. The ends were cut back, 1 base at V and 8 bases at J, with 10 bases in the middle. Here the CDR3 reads CASSLTGGDSPLHF. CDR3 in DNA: TGCGCCAGCAGCTTGACGGGAGGGGATTCACCCCTCCACTTT.

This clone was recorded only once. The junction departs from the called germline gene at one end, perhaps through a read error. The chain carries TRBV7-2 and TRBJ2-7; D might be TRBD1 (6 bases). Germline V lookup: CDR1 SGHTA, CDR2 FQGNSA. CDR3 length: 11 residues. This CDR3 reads CASSYRDEQYF. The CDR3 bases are TGTGCCAGCAGCTACAGGGACGAACAGTACTTC.

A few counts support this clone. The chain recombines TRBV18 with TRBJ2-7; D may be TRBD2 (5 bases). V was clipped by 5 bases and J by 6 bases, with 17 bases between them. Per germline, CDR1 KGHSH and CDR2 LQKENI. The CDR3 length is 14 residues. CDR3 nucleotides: TGTGCCAGCTCAACTTCGGGCGGGTTGGGCGAGCAGTACTTC. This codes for CASSTSGGLGEQYF.

The CDR3 reads CASSLVGGRGGDTQYF. The CDR3 DNA reads as TGTGCCAGCAGCTTGGTTGGTGGGAGGGGGGGAGATACGCAGTATTTT. This chain connects TRBV5-4 to TRBJ2-3; D is possibly TRBD2 (7 bases). This CDR3 comprises 16 residues. The V end was cut by 0 bases, the J end by 5 bases, with 16 bases between. CDR1 and CDR2 from the germline V gene are SGHNT and YYREEE (reference sequence).

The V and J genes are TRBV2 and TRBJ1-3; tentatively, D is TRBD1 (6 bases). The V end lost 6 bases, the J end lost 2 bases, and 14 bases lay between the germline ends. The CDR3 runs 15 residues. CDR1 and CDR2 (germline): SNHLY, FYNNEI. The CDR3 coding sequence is TGTGCCAGCAGGGGGCCACAGGGTGCTGGAAACACCATATATTTT. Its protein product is CASRGPQGAGNTIYF. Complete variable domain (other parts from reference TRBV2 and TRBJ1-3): EPEVTQTPSHQVTQMGQEVILRCVPISNHLYFYWYRQILGQKVEFLVSFYNNEISEKSEIFDDQFSVERPDGSNFTLKIRSTKLEDSAMYFCASRGPQGAGNTIYFGEGSWLTVV.

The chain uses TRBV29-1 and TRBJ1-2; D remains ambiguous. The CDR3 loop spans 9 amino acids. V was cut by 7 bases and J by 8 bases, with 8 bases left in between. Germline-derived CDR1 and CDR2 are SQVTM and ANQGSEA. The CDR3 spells CSGEEGYTF. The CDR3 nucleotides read TGCAGCGGGGAGGAGGGCTACACCTTC.

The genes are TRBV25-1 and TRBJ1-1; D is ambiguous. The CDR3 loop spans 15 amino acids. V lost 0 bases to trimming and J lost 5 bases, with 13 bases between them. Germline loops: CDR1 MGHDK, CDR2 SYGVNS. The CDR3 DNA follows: TGTGCCAGCAGTGAATATAACGGGGTAGGAACTGAAGCTTTCTTT. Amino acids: CASSEYNGVGTEAFF.

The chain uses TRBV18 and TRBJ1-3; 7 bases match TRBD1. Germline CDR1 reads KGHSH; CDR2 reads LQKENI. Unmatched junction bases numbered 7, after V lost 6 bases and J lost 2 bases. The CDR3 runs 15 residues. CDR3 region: CASSAGTVTGNTIYF. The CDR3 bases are TGTGCCAGCTCCGCGGGGACAGTCACTGGAAACACCATATATTTT.

The CDR3 is CASSLEPSGPWEQYF. The CDR3 region has the DNA TGTGCCAGCAGCTTGGAACCTAGCGGGCCGTGGGAGCAGTACTTC. V gene TRBV5-6 combines with J gene TRBJ2-7; 8 bases match TRBD2. Per the germline V gene, CDR1 is SGHDT and CDR2 is YYEEEE. V trimming: 0 bases; J trimming: 7 bases; junction bases outside the gene matches: 9. This CDR3 has 15 amino acids. The whole variable domain, filled in from reference TRBV5-6 and TRBJ2-7, reads DAGVTQSPTHLIKTRGQQVTLRCSPKSGHDTVSWYQQALGQGPQFIFQYYEEEERQRGNFPDRFSGHQFPNYSSELNVNALLLGDSALYLCASSLEPSGPWEQYFGPGTRLTVT.

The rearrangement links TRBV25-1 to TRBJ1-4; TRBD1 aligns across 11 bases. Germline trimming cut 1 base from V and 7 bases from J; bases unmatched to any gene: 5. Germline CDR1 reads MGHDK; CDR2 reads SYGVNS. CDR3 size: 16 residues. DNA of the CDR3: TGTGCCAGCAGTGAATTAGGGACAGGGGGATCTGAAAAACTGTTTTTT. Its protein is CASSELGTGGSEKLFF.

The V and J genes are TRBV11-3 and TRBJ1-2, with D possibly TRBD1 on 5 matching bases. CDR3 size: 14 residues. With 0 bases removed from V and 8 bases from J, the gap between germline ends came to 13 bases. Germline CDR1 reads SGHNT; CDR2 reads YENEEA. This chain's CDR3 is CASSLESGTRGYTF. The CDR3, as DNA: TGTGCCAGCAGCTTAGAATCCGGGACTCGGGGCTACACCTTC. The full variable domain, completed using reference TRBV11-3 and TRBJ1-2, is EAGVVQSPRYKIIEKKQPVAFWCNPISGHNTLYWYLQNLGQGPELLIRYENEEAVDDSQLPKDRFSAERLKGVDSTLKIQPAELGDSAVYLCASSLESGTRGYTFGSGTRLTVV.

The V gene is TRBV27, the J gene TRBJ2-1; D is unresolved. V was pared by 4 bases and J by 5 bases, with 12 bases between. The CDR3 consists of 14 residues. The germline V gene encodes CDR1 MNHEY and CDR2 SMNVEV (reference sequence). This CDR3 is CASSSGRNHNEQFF. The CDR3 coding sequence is TGTGCCAGCAGTTCAGGCCGTAACCACAATGAGCAGTTCTTC.

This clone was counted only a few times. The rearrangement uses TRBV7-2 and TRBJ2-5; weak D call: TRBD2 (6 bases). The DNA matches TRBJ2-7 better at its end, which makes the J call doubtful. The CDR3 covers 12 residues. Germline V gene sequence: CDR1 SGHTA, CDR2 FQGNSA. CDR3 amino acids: CASSPGGFEQYF. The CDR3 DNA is TGTGCCAGCAGCCCCGGGGGATTCGAGCAGTACTTC.

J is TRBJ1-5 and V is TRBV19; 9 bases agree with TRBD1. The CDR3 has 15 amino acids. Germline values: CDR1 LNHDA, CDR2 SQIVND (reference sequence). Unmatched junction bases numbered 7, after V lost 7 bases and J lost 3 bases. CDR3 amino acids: CASTLTGGFNQPQHF. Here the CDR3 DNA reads TGTGCCAGTACCCTGACAGGGGGATTCAATCAGCCCCAGCATTTT. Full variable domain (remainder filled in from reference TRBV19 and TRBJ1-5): DGGITQSPKYLFRKEGQNVTLSCEQNLNHDAMYWYRQDPGQGLRLIYYSQIVNDFQKGDIAEGYSVSREKKESFPLTVTSAQKNPTAFYLCASTLTGGFNQPQHFGDGTRLSIL.

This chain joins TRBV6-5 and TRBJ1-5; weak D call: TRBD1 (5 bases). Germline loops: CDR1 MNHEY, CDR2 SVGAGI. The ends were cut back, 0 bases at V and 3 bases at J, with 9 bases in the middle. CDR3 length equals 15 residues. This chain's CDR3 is CASSYSRQPNQPQHF. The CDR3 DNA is TGTGCCAGCAGTTACTCCCGACAGCCCAATCAGCCCCAGCATTTT.

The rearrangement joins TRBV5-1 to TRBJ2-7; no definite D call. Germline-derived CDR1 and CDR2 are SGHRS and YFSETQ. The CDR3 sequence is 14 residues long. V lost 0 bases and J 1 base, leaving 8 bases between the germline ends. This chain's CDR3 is CASSLDPGSYEQYF. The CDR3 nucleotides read TGCGCCAGCAGCTTGGATCCAGGATCCTACGAGCAGTACTTC.

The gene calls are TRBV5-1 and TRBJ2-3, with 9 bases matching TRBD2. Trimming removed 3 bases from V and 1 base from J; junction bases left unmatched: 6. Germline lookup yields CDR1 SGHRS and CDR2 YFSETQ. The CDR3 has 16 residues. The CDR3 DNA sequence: TGCGCCAGCAGCTGGCGTAGCGGGAGCGGCACAGATACGCAGTATTTT. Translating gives CASSWRSGSGTDTQYF.

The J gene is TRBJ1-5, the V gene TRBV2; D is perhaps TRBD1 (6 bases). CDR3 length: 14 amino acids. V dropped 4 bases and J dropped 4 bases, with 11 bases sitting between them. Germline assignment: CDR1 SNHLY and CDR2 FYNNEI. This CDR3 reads CASSADSLNQPQHF. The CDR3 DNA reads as TGTGCCAGCAGTGCGGACAGCCTAAATCAGCCCCAGCATTTT.

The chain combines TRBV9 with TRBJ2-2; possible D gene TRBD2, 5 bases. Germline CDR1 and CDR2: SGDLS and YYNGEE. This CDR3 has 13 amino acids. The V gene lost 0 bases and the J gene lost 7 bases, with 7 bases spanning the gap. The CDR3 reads CASSVVRDGELFF. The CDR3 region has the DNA TGTGCCAGCAGCGTAGTGAGGGACGGGGAGCTGTTTTTT.

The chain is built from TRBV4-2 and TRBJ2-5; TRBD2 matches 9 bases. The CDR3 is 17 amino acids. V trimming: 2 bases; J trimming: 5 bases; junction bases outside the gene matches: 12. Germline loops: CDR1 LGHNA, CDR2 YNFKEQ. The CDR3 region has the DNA TGTGCCAGCAGCCAATATATCCGCGGGGGGGCCGGGGAGACCCAGTACTTC. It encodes CASSQYIRGGAGETQYF.

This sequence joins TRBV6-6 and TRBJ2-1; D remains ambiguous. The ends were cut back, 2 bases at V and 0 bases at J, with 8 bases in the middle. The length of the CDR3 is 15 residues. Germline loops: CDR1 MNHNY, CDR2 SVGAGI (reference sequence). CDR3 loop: CASSYKTGSYNEQFF. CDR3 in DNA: TGTGCCAGCAGTTACAAGACTGGCTCCTACAATGAGCAGTTCTTC.

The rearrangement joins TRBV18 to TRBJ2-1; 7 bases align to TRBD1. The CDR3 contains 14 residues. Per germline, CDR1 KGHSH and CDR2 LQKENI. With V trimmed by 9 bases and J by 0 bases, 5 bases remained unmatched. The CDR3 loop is CASLSGGSYNEQFF. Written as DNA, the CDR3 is TGTGCCAGTCTATCAGGGGGCTCCTACAATGAGCAGTTCTTC. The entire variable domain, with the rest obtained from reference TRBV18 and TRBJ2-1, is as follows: NAGVMQNPRHLVRRRGQEARLRCSPMKGHSHVYWYRQLPEEGLKFMVYLQKENIIDESGMPKERFSAEFPKEGPSILRIQQVVRGDSAAYFCASLSGGSYNEQFFGPGTRLTVL.

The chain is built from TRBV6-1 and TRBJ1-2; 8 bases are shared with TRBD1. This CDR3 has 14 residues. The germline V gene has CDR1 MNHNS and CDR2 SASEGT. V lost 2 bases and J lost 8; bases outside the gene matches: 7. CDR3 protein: CASSEPDRVYGYTF. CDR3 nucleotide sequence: TGTGCCAGCAGTGAACCGGACAGGGTGTACGGCTACACCTTC.

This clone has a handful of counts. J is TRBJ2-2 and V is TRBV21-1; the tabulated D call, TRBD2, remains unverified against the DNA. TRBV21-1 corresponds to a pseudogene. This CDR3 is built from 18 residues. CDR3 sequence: CASSKGPSGRSNTGELFF. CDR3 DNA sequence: TGTGCCAGCAGCAAAGGCCCTAGCGGGAGATCGAACACCGGGGAGCTGTTTTTT.